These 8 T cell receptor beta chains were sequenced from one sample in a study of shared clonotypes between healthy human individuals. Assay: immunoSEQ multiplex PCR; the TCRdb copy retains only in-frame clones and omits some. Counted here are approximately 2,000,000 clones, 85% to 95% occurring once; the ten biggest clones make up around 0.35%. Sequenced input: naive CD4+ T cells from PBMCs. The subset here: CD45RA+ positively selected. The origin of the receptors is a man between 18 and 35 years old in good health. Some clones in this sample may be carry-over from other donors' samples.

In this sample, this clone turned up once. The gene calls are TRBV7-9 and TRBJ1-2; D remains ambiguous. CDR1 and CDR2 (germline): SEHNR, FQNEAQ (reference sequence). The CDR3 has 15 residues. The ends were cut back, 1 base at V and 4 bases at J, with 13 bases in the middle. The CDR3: CASSLEVAGIYGYTF. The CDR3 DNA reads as TGTGCCAGCAGCTTAGAGGTGGCAGGCATCTATGGCTACACCTTC.

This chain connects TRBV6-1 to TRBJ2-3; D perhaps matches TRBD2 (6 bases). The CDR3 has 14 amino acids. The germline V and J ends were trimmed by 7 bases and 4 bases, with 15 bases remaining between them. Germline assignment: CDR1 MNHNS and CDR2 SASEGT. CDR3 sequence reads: CASTWGWGADTQYF. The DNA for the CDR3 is TGTGCCAGCACCTGGGGGTGGGGGGCAGATACGCAGTATTTT.

As DNA, the CDR3 is TGTGCCATCAGTGGTGGGGGAGCTAATGAAAAACTGTTTTTT. Translating gives CAISGGGANEKLFF. The genes are TRBV10-3 and TRBJ1-4, with D possibly matching TRBD1 (5 bases). V lost 4 bases and J 3 bases, leaving 9 bases between the germline ends. The CDR3 is 14 residues long. Germline V gene lookup returns CDR1 ENHRY and CDR2 SYGVKD.

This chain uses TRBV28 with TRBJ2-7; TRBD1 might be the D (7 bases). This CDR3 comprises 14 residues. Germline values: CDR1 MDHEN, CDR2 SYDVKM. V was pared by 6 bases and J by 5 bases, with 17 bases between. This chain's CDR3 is CASRSRGRYDEQYF. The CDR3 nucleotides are TGTGCCAGCAGGTCCAGGGGGAGGTACGACGAGCAGTACTTC.

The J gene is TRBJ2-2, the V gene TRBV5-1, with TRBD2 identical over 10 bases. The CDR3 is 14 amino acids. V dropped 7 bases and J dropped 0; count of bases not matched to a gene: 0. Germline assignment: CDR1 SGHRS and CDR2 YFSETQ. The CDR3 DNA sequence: TGCGCCAGCGGACTAGCGGCGAACACCGGGGAGCTGTTTTTT. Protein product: CASGLAANTGELFF.

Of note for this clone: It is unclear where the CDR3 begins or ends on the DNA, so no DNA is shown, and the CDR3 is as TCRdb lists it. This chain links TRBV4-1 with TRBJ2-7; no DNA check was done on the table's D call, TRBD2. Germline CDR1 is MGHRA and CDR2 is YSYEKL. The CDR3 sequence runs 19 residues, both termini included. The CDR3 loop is CASSQMSLTSGGPSYEQYF.

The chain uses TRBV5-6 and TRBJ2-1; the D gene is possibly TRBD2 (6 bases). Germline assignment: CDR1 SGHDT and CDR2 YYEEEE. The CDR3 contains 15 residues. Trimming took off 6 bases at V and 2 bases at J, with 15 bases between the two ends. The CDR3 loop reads CASTDGGATYNEQFF. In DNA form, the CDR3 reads TGTGCCAGCACCGACGGGGGAGCCACCTACAATGAGCAGTTCTTC.

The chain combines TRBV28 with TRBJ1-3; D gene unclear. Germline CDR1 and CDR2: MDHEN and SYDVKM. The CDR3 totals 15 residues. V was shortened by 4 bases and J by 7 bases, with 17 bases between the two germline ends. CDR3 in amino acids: CASSSISGFRNTIYF. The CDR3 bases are TGTGCCAGCAGTTCCATCTCGGGGTTCAGGAACACCATATATTTT.